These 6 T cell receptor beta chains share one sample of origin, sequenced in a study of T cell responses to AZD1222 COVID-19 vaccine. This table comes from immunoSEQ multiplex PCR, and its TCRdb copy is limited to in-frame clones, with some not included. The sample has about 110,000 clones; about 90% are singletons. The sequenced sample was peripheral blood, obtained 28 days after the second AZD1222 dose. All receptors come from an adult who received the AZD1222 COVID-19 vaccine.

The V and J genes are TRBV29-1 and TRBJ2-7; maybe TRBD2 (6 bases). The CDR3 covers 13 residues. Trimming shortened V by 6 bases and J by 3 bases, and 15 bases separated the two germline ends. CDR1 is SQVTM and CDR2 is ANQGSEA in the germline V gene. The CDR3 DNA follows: TGCAGCGTGGAGGAGGGAGTCTACTACGAGCAGTACTTC. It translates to CSVEEGVYYEQYF.

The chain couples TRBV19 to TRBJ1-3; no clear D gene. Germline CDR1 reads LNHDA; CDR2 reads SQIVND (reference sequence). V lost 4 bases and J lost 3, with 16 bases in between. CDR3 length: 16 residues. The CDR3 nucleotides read TGTGCCAGTAGTACACGTCGATTGTCTCGTGGAAACACCATATATTTT. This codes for CASSTRRLSRGNTIYF.

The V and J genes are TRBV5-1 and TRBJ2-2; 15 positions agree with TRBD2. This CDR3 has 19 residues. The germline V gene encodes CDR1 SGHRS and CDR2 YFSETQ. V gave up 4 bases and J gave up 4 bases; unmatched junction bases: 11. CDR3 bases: TGCGCCAGCAGCCTAGGACTAGCGGGAGGGCCTATTTTCACCGGGGAGCTGTTTTTT. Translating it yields CASSLGLAGGPIFTGELFF.

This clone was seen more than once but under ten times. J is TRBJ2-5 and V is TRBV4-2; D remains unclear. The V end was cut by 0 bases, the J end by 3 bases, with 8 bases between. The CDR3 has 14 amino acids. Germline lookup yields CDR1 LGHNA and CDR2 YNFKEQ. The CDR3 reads CASSQEQAKETQYF. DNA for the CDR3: TGTGCCAGCAGCCAAGAGCAGGCTAAAGAGACCCAGTACTTC.

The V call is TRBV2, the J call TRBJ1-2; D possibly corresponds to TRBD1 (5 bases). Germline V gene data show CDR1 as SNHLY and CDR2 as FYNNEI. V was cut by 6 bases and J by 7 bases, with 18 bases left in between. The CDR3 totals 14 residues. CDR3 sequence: CASRLGATAFGYTF. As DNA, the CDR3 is TGTGCCAGCAGGTTAGGGGCGACCGCCTTTGGCTACACCTTC.

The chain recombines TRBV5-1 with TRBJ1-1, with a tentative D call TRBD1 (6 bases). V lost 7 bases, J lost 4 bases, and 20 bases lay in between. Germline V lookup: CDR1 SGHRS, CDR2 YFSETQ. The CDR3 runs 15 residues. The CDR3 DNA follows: TGCGCCAGCCGGACAGAAGGGTTCGGTGGCACTGAAGCTTTCTTT. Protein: CASRTEGFGGTEAFF.